This T cell receptor (beta chain) was sequenced in a study of blood T cell repertoires in COVID-19. TCRdb keeps only in-frame clones here, not all; method: immunoSEQ multiplex PCR. The sample lists roughly 92,000 clones, 65% to 85% occurring once. V lost 7 bases and J 0 bases, leaving 18 bases between the germline ends. Germline V CDR1 and CDR2: MDHEN, SYDVKM. The CDR3 is 16 residues long. The sequence was obtained from an elderly woman with active or convalescent COVID-19. The chain employs TRBV28 and TRBJ1-1, with D possibly being TRBD1 (5 bases). Sequenced material: peripheral blood. For the CDR3, the DNA is TGTGCCAGCACCGTTGGGCAGGGTAGGGTGAACACTGAAGCTTTCTTT. The encoded protein is CASTVGQGRVNTEAFF.